This T cell receptor (beta chain) was recovered during a study of T cells expressing NK-cell markers. TCRdb re-called the 5' RACE reads and catalogs CDR3 proteins one per entry, DNA excluded. The sample has approximately 380,000 distinct CDR3 sequences; the top ten hold around 5%. This CDR3 contains 14 residues. Per the germline V gene, CDR1 is SGHRS and CDR2 is YFSETQ. Source material: blood T cells: a sorted CD56 or NKG2C T cell subset, CD4+ or CD8+ T cells, or bulk PBMC T cells (not recorded which). This sequence originates from a man aged 18 to 69 in good health. The chain links TRBV5-1 to TRBJ2-1; the D gene TCRdb calls, TRBD2, cannot be checked with no DNA. The CDR3 sequence: CASSRTAGRGEQFF.